This entry concerns a single TCR beta chain. Assay: immunoSEQ multiplex PCR; the TCRdb copy retains only in-frame clones and omits some. The sample holds over 30,000 clones, about 86% seen once. The source of the sample is a study of control samples from healthy donors and cancer patients. The germline CDR1 and CDR2 sequences are SGHNT and YENEEA. Trimming pared 2 bases from V and 5 bases from J, leaving 12 bases between. This CDR3 comprises 14 residues. The chain uses TRBV11-3 and TRBJ1-1, with a possible D match to TRBD1 (5 bases). The sample comprised PBMCs. This clonotype originated in a woman in her thirties or forties with lung cancer. Here the CDR3 reads CASSLSRGETEAFF. CDR3 nucleotides: TGTGCCAGCAGCTTAAGCCGGGGCGAGACTGAAGCTTTCTTT.